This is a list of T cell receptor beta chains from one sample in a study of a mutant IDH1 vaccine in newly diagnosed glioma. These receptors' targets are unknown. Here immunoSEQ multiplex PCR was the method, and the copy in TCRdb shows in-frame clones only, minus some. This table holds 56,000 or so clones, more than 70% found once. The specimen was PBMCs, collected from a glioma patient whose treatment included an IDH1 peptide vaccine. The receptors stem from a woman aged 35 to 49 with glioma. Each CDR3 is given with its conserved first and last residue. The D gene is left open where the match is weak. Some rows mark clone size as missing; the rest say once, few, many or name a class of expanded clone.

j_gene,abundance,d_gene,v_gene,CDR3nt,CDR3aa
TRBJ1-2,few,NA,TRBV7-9,TGTGCCAGCAGCTTCGGACAGCCGGCCTACACCTTC,CASSFGQPAYTF
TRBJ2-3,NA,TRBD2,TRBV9,TGTGCCAGCAGCGTAGAGGGGCTAGCGGGGAACACAGATACGCAGTATTTT,CASSVEGLAGNTDTQYF
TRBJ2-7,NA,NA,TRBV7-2,TGTGCCAGCACCTCGTTCCGAGGGGCCTACGAGCAGTACTTC,CASTSFRGAYEQYF
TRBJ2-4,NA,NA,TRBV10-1,TGCGCCAGCAGTGAGTCAAGGGAAGGGAACATTCAGTACTTC,CASSESREGNIQYF
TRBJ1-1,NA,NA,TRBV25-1,TGTGCCAGCAGTGCCACAGAGCTGAACACTGAAGCTTTCTTT,CASSATELNTEAFF
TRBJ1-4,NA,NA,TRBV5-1,TGCGCCAGCAGCGAGGGAACCGGGGCGGGAGAAAAACTGTTTTTT,CASSEGTGAGEKLFF
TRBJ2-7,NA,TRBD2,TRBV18,TGTGCCAGCTCACCTTTACCCCCGGGGGGAAACTACGAGCAGTACTTC,CASSPLPPGGNYEQYF
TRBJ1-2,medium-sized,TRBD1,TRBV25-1,TGTGCCAGCAGTAACCGGGACAGGTCGCCCTATGGCTACACCTTC,CASSNRDRSPYGYTF
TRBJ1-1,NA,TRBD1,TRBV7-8,TGTGCCAGCAGCTTATTGACAGGGGCGAACACTGAAGCTTTCTTT,CASSLLTGANTEAFF
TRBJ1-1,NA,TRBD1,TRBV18,TGTGCCAGCTCACCACTGACAGGGTTGGTGAGGACTGAAGCTTTCTTT,CASSPLTGLVRTEAFF
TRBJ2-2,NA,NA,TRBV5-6,TGTGCCAGCAGCGCCCCCCCGACGACAGGCCCCACCGGGGAGCTGTTTTTT,CASSAPPTTGPTGELFF
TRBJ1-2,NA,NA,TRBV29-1,TGCAGCGTTCCCCTGAGTTCAGGCTATGGCTACACCTTC,CSVPLSSGYGYTF
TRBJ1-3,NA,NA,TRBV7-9,TGTGCCAGCAGCTTATCCGGGGGTGAAGGAAACACCATATATTTT,CASSLSGGEGNTIYF
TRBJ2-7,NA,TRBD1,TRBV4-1,TGCGCCAGCAGGCGGACAGGGAGAAACGAGCAGTACTTC,CASRRTGRNEQYF
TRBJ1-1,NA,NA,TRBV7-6,TGTGCCAGCAGCTTAGTTGACGGCACTGAAGCTTTCTTT,CASSLVDGTEAFF
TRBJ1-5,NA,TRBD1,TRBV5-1,TGCGCCAGCAGCTCAGGGGGCTTAACTGATCAGCCCCAGCATTTT,CASSSGGLTDQPQHF
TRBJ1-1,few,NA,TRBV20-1,TGCAGTGCTGGGCCCTCCCTAGGGGCTTTCTTT,CSAGPSLGAFF
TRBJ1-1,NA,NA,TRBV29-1,TGCAGCGTCCTCCGACCTCTGAACACTGAAGCTTTCTTT,CSVLRPLNTEAFF
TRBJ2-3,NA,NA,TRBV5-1,TGCGCCAGCAGCCCGGGGACCCCCACAGATACGCAGTATTTT,CASSPGTPTDTQYF
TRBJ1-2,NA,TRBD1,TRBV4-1,TGCGCCAGCAGCCAAGGACAGGGAGGGTATGGCTACACCTTC,CASSQGQGGYGYTF
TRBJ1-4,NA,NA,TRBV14,TGTGCCAGCAGCCACCGGGCAGTGAATGAAAAACTGTTTTTT,CASSHRAVNEKLFF
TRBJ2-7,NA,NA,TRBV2,TGTGCCAGCAACCCCACCGGCGAAACCTACGAGCAGTACTTC,CASNPTGETYEQYF